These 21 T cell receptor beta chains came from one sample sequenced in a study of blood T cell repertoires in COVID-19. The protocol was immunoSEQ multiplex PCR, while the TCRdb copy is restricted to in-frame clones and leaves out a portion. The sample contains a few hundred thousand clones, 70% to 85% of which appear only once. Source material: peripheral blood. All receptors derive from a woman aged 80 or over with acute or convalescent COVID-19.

The CDR3 loop reads CASSLVTGSNEQFF. The CDR3 nucleotides read TGTGCCAGCAGCTTAGTCACAGGTTCCAATGAGCAGTTCTTC. This chain joins TRBV7-2 and TRBJ2-1; D may be TRBD1 (5 bases). The CDR3 runs 14 residues. In germline, CDR1 is SGHTA, CDR2 FQGNSA. V lost 1 base, J lost 6 bases, and 10 bases lay in between.

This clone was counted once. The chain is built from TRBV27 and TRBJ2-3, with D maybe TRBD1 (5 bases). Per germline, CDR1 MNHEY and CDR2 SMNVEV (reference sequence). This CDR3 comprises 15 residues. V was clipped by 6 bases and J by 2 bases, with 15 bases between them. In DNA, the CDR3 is TGTGCCAGCAGCAGGCAGGGCCCACACACAGATACGCAGTATTTT. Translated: CASSRQGPHTDTQYF.

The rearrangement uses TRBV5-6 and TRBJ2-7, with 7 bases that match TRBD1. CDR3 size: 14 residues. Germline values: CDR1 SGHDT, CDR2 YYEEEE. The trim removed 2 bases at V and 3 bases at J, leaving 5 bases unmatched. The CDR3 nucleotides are TGTGCCAGCAGCTTCGGGACAGACTTCTACGAGCAGTACTTC. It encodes CASSFGTDFYEQYF.

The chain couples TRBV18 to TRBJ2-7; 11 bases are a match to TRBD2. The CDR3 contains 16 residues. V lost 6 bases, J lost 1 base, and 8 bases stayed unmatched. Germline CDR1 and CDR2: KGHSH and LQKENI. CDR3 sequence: CASSEGLAVLSYEQYF. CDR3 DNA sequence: TGTGCCAGCTCGGAGGGACTAGCGGTACTGTCCTACGAGCAGTACTTC. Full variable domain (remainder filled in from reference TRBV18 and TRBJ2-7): NAGVMQNPRHLVRRRGQEARLRCSPMKGHSHVYWYRQLPEEGLKFMVYLQKENIIDESGMPKERFSAEFPKEGPSILRIQQVVRGDSAAYFCASSEGLAVLSYEQYFGPGTRLTVT.

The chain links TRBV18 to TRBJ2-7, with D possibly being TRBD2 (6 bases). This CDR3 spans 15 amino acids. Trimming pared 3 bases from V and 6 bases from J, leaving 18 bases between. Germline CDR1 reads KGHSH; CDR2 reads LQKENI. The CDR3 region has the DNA TGTGCCAGCTCACCCGGGAGACCTACCGCTAGCGAGCAGTACTTC. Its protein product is CASSPGRPTASEQYF.

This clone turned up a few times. CDR3 in amino acids: CASSQATVGQGRYGYTF. The DNA of the CDR3 is TGTGCCAGCTCCCAGGCTACGGTGGGACAGGGTCGATATGGCTACACCTTC. This sequence joins TRBV18 and TRBJ1-2, with 9 bases matching TRBD1. The CDR3 consists of 17 residues. The V segment lost 6 bases and the J segment 5 bases; nucleotides outside the gene matches: 16. Germline loops: CDR1 KGHSH, CDR2 LQKENI.

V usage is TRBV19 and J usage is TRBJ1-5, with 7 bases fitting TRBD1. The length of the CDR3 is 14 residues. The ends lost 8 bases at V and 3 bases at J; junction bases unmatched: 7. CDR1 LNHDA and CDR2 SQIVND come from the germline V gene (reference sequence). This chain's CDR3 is CASGRTGDNQPQHF. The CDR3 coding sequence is TGTGCCAGTGGGAGGACAGGAGACAATCAGCCCCAGCATTTT.

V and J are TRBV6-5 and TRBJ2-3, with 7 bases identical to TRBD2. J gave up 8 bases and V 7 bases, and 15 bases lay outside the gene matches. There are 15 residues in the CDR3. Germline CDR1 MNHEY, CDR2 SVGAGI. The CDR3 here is CASNLELAVRGTQYF. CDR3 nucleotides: TGTGCCAGCAATCTGGAGCTAGCGGTTCGTGGTACGCAGTATTTT.

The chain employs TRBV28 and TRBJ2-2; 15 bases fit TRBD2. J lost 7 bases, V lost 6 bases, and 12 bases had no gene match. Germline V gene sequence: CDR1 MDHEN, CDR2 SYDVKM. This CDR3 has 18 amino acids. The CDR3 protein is CASSSGTSGRSRSGELFF. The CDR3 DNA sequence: TGTGCCAGCAGCTCCGGGACTAGCGGGAGGTCCCGGAGCGGGGAGCTGTTTTTT.

CDR3 region: CASSVDGYSNQPQHF. The DNA of the CDR3 is TGTGCCAGCAGTGTCGACGGGTATAGCAATCAGCCCCAGCATTTT. The chain uses TRBV2 and TRBJ1-5; D gene uncertain. The V and J ends lost 4 bases and 0 bases respectively, with 10 bases between them. The CDR3 runs to 15 residues. Looked up from germline, CDR1 is SNHLY and CDR2 is FYNNEI.

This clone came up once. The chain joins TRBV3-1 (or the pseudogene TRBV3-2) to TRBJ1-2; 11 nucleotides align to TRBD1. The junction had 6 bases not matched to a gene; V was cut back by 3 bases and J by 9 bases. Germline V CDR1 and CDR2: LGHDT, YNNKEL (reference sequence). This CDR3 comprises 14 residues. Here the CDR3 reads CASSHGQGAVRYTF. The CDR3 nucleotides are TGTGCCAGCAGCCACGGACAGGGGGCAGTACGCTACACCTTC.

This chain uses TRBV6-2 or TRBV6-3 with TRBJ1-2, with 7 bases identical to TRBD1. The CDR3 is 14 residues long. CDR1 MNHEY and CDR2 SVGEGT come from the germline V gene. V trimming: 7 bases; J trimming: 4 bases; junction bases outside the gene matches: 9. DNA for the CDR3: TGTGCCAGCATCCCCCAGGGGGGACGCTATGGCTACACCTTC. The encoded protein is CASIPQGGRYGYTF.

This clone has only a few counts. The CDR3 DNA reads TGTGCCAGCAGTAGCGCATACAACTCCTACAATGAGCAGTTCTTC. Translation gives CASSSAYNSYNEQFF. The genes are TRBV6-5 and TRBJ2-1, with no clear D. Germline loops: CDR1 MNHEY, CDR2 SVGAGI. The CDR3 loop spans 15 amino acids. Trimming removed 5 bases from V and 0 bases from J, with 11 bases in between.

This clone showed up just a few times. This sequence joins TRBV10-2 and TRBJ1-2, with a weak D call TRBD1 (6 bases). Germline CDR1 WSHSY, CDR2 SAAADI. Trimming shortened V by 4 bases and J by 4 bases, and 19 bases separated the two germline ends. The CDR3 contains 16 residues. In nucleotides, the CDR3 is TGCGCCAGCAGTGGGACTCAGGGGCCAGGACGCTATGGCTACACCTTC. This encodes CASSGTQGPGRYGYTF.

The DNA of the CDR3 is TGTGCCAGCAGCCTCGGACAGGGAGCTGATTCACCCCTCCACTTT. Its protein is CASSLGQGADSPLHF. The J gene is TRBJ1-6, the V gene TRBV6-2 or TRBV6-3; the match to TRBD1 covers 8 bases. CDR1 and CDR2 (germline): MNHEY, SVGEGT. The length of the CDR3 is 15 residues. V was pared by 6 bases and J by 8 bases, with 9 bases of the junction left unmatched.

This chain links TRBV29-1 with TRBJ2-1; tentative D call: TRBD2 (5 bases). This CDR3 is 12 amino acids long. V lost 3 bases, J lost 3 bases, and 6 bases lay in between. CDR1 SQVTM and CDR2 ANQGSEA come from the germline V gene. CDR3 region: CSVDGVYNEQFF. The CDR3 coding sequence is TGCAGCGTTGACGGGGTCTACAATGAGCAGTTCTTC.

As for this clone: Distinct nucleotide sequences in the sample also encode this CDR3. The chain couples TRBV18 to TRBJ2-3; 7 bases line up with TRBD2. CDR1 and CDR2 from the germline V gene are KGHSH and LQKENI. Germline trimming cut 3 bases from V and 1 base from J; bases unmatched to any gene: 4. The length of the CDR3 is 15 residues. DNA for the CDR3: TGTGCCAGCTCACCCTCGGGGGGAGGCACAGATACGCAGTATTTT. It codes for CASSPSGGGTDTQYF.

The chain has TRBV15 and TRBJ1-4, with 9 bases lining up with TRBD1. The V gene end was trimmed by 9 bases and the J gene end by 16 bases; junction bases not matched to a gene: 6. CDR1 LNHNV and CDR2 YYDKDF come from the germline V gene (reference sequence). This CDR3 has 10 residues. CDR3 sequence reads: CATQPGQGFF. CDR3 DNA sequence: TGTGCCACGCAACCGGGACAGGGGTTTTTT.

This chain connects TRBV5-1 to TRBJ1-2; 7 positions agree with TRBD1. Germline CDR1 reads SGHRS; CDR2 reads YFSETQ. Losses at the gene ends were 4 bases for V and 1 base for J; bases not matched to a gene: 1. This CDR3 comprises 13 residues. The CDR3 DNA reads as TGCGCCAGCAGCCCAGGGGGTAACTATGGCTACACCTTC. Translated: CASSPGGNYGYTF.

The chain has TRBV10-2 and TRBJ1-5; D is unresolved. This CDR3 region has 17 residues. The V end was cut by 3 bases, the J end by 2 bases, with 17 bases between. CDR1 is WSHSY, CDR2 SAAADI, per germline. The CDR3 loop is CASSDLGRRSGNQPQHF. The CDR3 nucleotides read TGCGCCAGCAGTGATCTCGGGAGAAGAAGTGGCAATCAGCCCCAGCATTTT.

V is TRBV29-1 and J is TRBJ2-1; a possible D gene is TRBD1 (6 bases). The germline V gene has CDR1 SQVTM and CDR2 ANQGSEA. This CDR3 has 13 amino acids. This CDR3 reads CSTDRSSYNEQFF. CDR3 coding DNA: TGCAGTACGGACAGAAGCTCCTACAATGAGCAGTTCTTC.